Shown below are 2 T cell receptor beta chains from a single sample sequenced in a study of Ad26.COV2.S vaccination and SARS-CoV-2 variants. Sequenced by immunoSEQ multiplex PCR; TCRdb stores in-frame clones only, minus some. The table has a few hundred thousand clones, approximately 87% seen once. Treatment denoted: about 20 received Ad26.COV2.S at low or high dose, single or two shots; 5 received placebo; per-sample allocation not given. Sampling was done on day 63 after the first vaccine or placebo injection. The specimen comprised peripheral blood, sampled in a trial of Ad26.COV2.S vaccine versus placebo. These receptors were obtained from a person between 18 and 60 years old who received the Ad26.COV2.S COVID-19 vaccine or a placebo.

The CDR3 region has the DNA TGTGCCAGCACCGAATGGCCAACGATGAACACTGAAGCTTTCTTT. Translation gives CASTEWPTMNTEAFF. The chain has TRBV2 and TRBJ1-1, with unresolved D. Germline V CDR1 and CDR2: SNHLY, FYNNEI. V was clipped by 7 bases and J by 0 bases, with 15 bases between them. The CDR3 totals 15 residues.

The V and J genes are TRBV7-2 and TRBJ2-7, with TRBD2 identical over 14 bases. Trimming removed 3 bases from V and 2 bases from J; junction bases left unmatched: 9. In germline, CDR1 is SGHTA, CDR2 FQGNSA. The CDR3 extends over 18 amino acids. CDR3 region: CASSLTGTSGGGTYEQYF. In DNA form, the CDR3 reads TGTGCCAGCAGCTTGACCGGGACTAGCGGGGGCGGAACCTACGAGCAGTACTTC.